The 29 T cell receptor beta chains below come from one sample, sequenced in a study of T cells after somatic rescue of genetic block (dated by TCRdb to the early 2020s). Library construction relied on the immunoSEQ multiplex PCR assay. TCRdb obtained this table from immuneACCESS and retained in-frame rearrangements with V and J assigned. These tables miss some clones; where compared with another copy, unresolved V genes account for less than half of the shortfall, and the remainder is unexplained. Within this sample are roughly 92,000 clones, with around 89% of them counted one time only. The top ten constitute around 1.6% of the sample. Sequenced material: peripheral blood mononuclear cells (PBMCs). Receptors were obtained from a woman between 18 and 30 years old.

This rearrangement joins TRBV7-2 to TRBJ1-5, with D uncertain. From germline, CDR1 is SGHTA and CDR2 FQGNSA. V was shortened by 5 bases and J by 2 bases, with 7 bases between the two germline ends. The CDR3 extends over 13 amino acids. The CDR3 here is CASSIRGNQPQHF. In nucleotides, the CDR3 is TGTGCCAGCAGCATAAGGGGCAATCAGCCCCAGCATTTT. The whole variable domain, remainder taken from reference TRBV7-2 and TRBJ1-5, is GAGVSQSPSNKVTEKGKDVELRCDPISGHTALYWYRQSLGQGLEFLIYFQGNSAPDKSGLPSDRFSAERTGGSVSTLTIQRTQQEDSAVYLCASSIRGNQPQHFGDGTRLSIL.

The J gene is TRBJ2-5, the V gene TRBV6-1, with D possibly matching TRBD1 (6 bases). Per the germline V gene, CDR1 is MNHNS and CDR2 is SASEGT. Trimming shortened V by 1 base and J by 2 bases, and 11 bases separated the two germline ends. CDR3 length: 15 amino acids. CDR3 bases: TGTGCCAGCAGTGAAGAGGGGGTAGGGCAAGAGACCCAGTACTTC. Amino acid sequence: CASSEEGVGQETQYF.

V is TRBV19 and J is TRBJ1-2; perhaps TRBD1 as D (6 bases). V gave up 5 bases and J gave up 7 bases, with 20 bases separating them. The CDR3 has 15 residues. CDR1 and CDR2 (germline): LNHDA, SQIVND (reference sequence). CDR3 DNA sequence: TGTGCCAGTAGTGCGGGTCGGGGGCCCGGTGGTGGCTACACCTTC. This encodes CASSAGRGPGGGYTF.

This clone was observed a single time. The V gene is TRBV5-8, the J gene TRBJ1-2; D is perhaps TRBD1 (6 bases). Between the trimmed V and J ends, which lost 2 bases and 2 bases, there was a span of 10 bases. There are 14 residues in the CDR3. The germline V gene encodes CDR1 SGHTS and CDR2 YDEGEE. The DNA for the CDR3 is TGTGCCAGCAGCTTTGGGACATCAAACTATGGCTACACCTTC. Protein: CASSFGTSNYGYTF.

The V gene is TRBV27, the J gene TRBJ1-5, with D tentatively TRBD1 (5 bases). The germline V gene encodes CDR1 MNHEY and CDR2 SMNVEV (reference sequence). This CDR3 spans 14 amino acids. The V and J ends lost 3 bases and 7 bases respectively, with 13 bases between them. In DNA, the CDR3 is TGTGCCAGCAGTTTGGCGGGGGAGGGACAGCCCCAGCATTTT. Translating it yields CASSLAGEGQPQHF.

The chain employs TRBV6-1 and TRBJ2-1; D gene ambiguous. Per the germline V gene, CDR1 is MNHNS and CDR2 is SASEGT. The V and J ends lost 2 bases and 10 bases respectively, with 6 bases between them. The CDR3 length is 11 residues. CDR3 sequence reads: CASSERLEQFF. CDR3 sequence (DNA): TGTGCCAGCAGTGAACGGTTGGAGCAGTTCTTC.

J is TRBJ2-3 and V is TRBV10-3; 7 bases fit TRBD1. CDR1 and CDR2 from the germline V gene are ENHRY and SYGVKD. CDR3 length: 16 residues. Trimming at V came to 6 bases and at J to 0 bases, leaving 9 bases not matched to a gene. The DNA for the CDR3 is TGTGCCATCAGCGGTCAGGCACAGGGGAGCACAGATACGCAGTATTTT. Its protein is CAISGQAQGSTDTQYF.

The chain employs TRBV6-1 and TRBJ2-1; 8 nucleotides line up with TRBD2. Per germline, CDR1 MNHNS and CDR2 SASEGT. Trimming took 6 bases from V and 9 from J; bases not matched to a gene: 7. CDR3 length: 13 amino acids. CDR3 in amino acids: CASSKRELGEQFF. The CDR3 DNA follows: TGTGCCAGCAGCAAGCGGGAGTTGGGTGAGCAGTTCTTC.

The chain couples TRBV9 to TRBJ2-7; TRBD2 matches at 10 bases. Germline V gene sequence: CDR1 SGDLS, CDR2 YYNGEE. V shed 0 bases, J shed 0 bases, and the junction held 12 bases outside the gene matches. The CDR3 contains 19 residues. Written as DNA, the CDR3 is TGTGCCAGCAGCGTAGGACTCGGGGCTAGCGGGGGACCCTCCTACGAGCAGTACTTC. The encoded protein is CASSVGLGASGGPSYEQYF.

V gene TRBV27 combines with J gene TRBJ2-7; TRBD1 might be the D (5 bases). The CDR3 is made up of 14 amino acids. Trimming removed 5 bases at V and 6 bases at J, with 17 bases between. CDR1 and CDR2 from the germline V gene are MNHEY and SMNVEV (reference sequence). In DNA form, the CDR3 reads TGTGCCAGCAGTATAAGGGATGGGGCTGGCGAGCAGTACTTC. It is translated as CASSIRDGAGEQYF.

This sequence joins TRBV9 and TRBJ1-2; 7 bases align to TRBD1. CDR3 length equals 13 residues. V lost 3 bases and J lost 2; bases outside the gene matches: 1. Germline V gene data show CDR1 as SGDLS and CDR2 as YYNGEE. In DNA, the CDR3 is TGTGCCAGCAGCGGGGGACAGAACTATGGCTACACCTTC. It codes for CASSGGQNYGYTF.

The V gene is TRBV28, the J gene TRBJ1-5; possibly TRBD1 for D (5 bases). The CDR3 has 11 amino acids. In germline, CDR1 is MDHEN, CDR2 SYDVKM. Trimming took off 6 bases at V and 11 bases at J, with 11 bases between the two ends. The CDR3 loop reads CASSITRAQHF. The CDR3 bases are TGTGCCAGCAGCATCACCAGGGCCCAGCATTTT.

The chain couples TRBV5-4 to TRBJ1-5; 7 nucleotides align to TRBD1. The CDR3 contains 14 residues. In germline, CDR1 is SGHNT, CDR2 YYREEE (reference sequence). The ends lost 4 bases at V and 8 bases at J; junction bases unmatched: 9. The CDR3 DNA reads as TGTGCCAGCAGCCCAGGGGGGCGCGGGGAGCCCCAGCATTTT. It translates to CASSPGGRGEPQHF.

The CDR3 sequence: CASSVHPKNTEAFF. CDR3 nucleotides: TGTGCCAGTAGTGTCCACCCAAAGAACACTGAAGCTTTCTTT. This chain connects TRBV19 to TRBJ1-1; D is ambiguous. V lost 5 bases and J 1 base, leaving 11 bases between the germline ends. Germline CDR1 LNHDA, CDR2 SQIVND (reference sequence). This CDR3 contains 14 residues.

This chain joins TRBV5-1 and TRBJ1-2; TRBD1 agrees at 7 bases. CDR3 size: 16 residues. CDR1 is SGHRS and CDR2 is YFSETQ in the germline V gene. The J segment lost 1 base and the V segment lost 4 bases, leaving 10 bases of the junction unmatched. This chain's CDR3 is CASSLGRDRDNYGYTF. DNA for the CDR3: TGCGCCAGCAGCCTGGGGAGGGACAGAGATAACTATGGCTACACCTTC.

This chain links TRBV2 with TRBJ2-3; D call uncertain. Looked up from germline, CDR1 is SNHLY and CDR2 is FYNNEI. V was clipped by 7 bases and J by 2 bases, with 7 bases between them. The CDR3 has 12 residues. Written as DNA, the CDR3 is TGTGCCAGCAACGGCCCCACAGATACGCAGTATTTT. Protein product: CASNGPTDTQYF.

The V and J genes are TRBV29-1 and TRBJ2-1; TRBD2 matches 9 bases. V shed 7 bases, J shed 4 bases, and the junction held 5 bases outside the gene matches. Per germline, CDR1 SQVTM and CDR2 ANQGSEA. The CDR3 has 13 residues. In nucleotides, the CDR3 is TGCAGCGCCAGCGGGAGGTTTTACAATGAGCAGTTCTTC. Translated, it gives CSASGRFYNEQFF.

This clone was detected once. This chain connects TRBV18 to TRBJ2-7; D remains unclear. The CDR3 sequence is 16 residues long. Deletions cut 0 bases from V and 3 bases from J, with 15 bases between. Germline assignment: CDR1 KGHSH and CDR2 LQKENI. The CDR3 DNA reads TGTGCCAGCTCACCACCGACAAGTTCGAGGTTCTACGAGCAGTACTTC. Protein: CASSPPTSSRFYEQYF.

V usage is TRBV2 and J usage is TRBJ2-7, with 9 bases lining up with TRBD1. The CDR3 runs 16 residues. V shed 6 bases, J shed 3 bases, and the junction held 12 bases outside the gene matches. Germline CDR1 and CDR2: SNHLY and FYNNEI. The CDR3 DNA reads TGTGCCAGCAGGGATGCCGTCCCGGGACAGGGCTACGAGCAGTACTTC. Protein: CASRDAVPGQGYEQYF.

DNA of the CDR3: TGTGCCAGTAGTTCTTGGGACAGTAGCAATCAGCCCCAGCATTTT. Translated, it gives CASSSWDSSNQPQHF. The chain has TRBV19 and TRBJ1-5; TRBD1 agrees at 7 bases. This CDR3 has 15 residues. After removal of 5 bases from V and 0 bases from J, the junction contained 4 bases not matched to a gene. Per the germline V gene, CDR1 is LNHDA and CDR2 is SQIVND (reference sequence).

The table lists this clone with a count of one. This chain joins TRBV15 and TRBJ2-2; TRBD1 might be the D (5 bases). This CDR3 is built from 15 residues. Trimming took off 0 bases at V and 6 bases at J, with 11 bases between the two ends. Germline V gene sequence: CDR1 LNHNV, CDR2 YYDKDF (reference sequence). The CDR3 is CATSRDPLGAGELFF. For the CDR3, the DNA is TGTGCCACCAGCAGAGACCCCTTAGGGGCCGGGGAGCTGTTTTTT.

The chain links TRBV28 to TRBJ1-1; the D gene is possibly TRBD1 (5 bases). The CDR3 has 12 residues. In germline, CDR1 is MDHEN, CDR2 SYDVKM. V lost 4 bases and J lost 3, with 6 bases in between. The CDR3: CASSSGHTEAFF. The CDR3 DNA sequence: TGTGCCAGCAGTTCGGGACACACTGAAGCTTTCTTT.

V gene TRBV19 combines with J gene TRBJ1-4, with unresolved D. The V gene lost 9 bases and the J gene lost 2 bases, with 22 bases spanning the gap. The CDR3 length is 17 residues. Germline CDR1 and CDR2: LNHDA and SQIVND (reference sequence). This chain's CDR3 is CASLPGEQAGTNEKLFF. CDR3 bases: TGTGCCAGCCTCCCCGGGGAGCAAGCTGGGACTAATGAAAAACTGTTTTTT. Full variable domain (outside the CDR3, taken from reference TRBV19 and TRBJ1-4): DGGITQSPKYLFRKEGQNVTLSCEQNLNHDAMYWYRQDPGQGLRLIYYSQIVNDFQKGDIAEGYSVSREKKESFPLTVTSAQKNPTAFYLCASLPGEQAGTNEKLFFGSGTQLSVL.

The gene calls are TRBV11-3 and TRBJ2-2, with D hard to call. Trimming took 3 bases from V and 4 from J, leaving 12 bases between them. Germline V gives CDR1 SGHNT, CDR2 YENEEA. The CDR3 has 15 residues. CDR3 bases: TGTGCCAGCAGCTTTTCCACCTGGAGCACCGGGGAGCTGTTTTTT. It specifies CASSFSTWSTGELFF.

V and J are TRBV9 and TRBJ2-1, with D possibly being TRBD1 (5 bases). CDR1 and CDR2 from the germline V gene are SGDLS and YYNGEE. V shed 7 bases and J shed 6 bases, with 17 bases lying between them. This CDR3 contains 14 residues. CDR3 sequence: CASGARDPLNEQFF. The DNA for the CDR3 is TGTGCCAGCGGGGCTCGCGACCCACTCAATGAGCAGTTCTTC.

V usage is TRBV7-8 and J usage is TRBJ2-7; D is unclear. CDR3 length: 12 residues. Trimming pared 5 bases from V and 3 bases from J, leaving 8 bases between. CDR1 and CDR2 (germline): SGHVS, FQNEAQ. The CDR3 nucleotides read TGTGCCAGCAGCCGGAACCGCTACGAGCAGTACTTC. Amino acid sequence: CASSRNRYEQYF.

V gene TRBV4-2 combines with J gene TRBJ2-2, with D hard to call. This CDR3 is 12 amino acids long. The V gene lost 1 base and the J gene lost 5 bases, with 2 bases spanning the gap. Germline V gene data show CDR1 as LGHNA and CDR2 as YNFKEQ. CDR3 DNA: TGTGCCAGCAGCCAAGTAACCGGGGAGCTGTTTTTT. Protein sequence: CASSQVTGELFF.

This chain links TRBV7-2 with TRBJ2-5; D not resolved. This CDR3 comprises 14 residues. Germline CDR1 is SGHTA and CDR2 is FQGNSA. V dropped 5 bases and J dropped 4 bases, with 14 bases sitting between them. The CDR3 coding sequence is TGTGCCAGCAGCCCCCGTATGCTGCTAGAGACCCAGTACTTC. It yields the protein CASSPRMLLETQYF.

This clone appeared once. The V call is TRBV30, the J call TRBJ2-7; 9 bases align to TRBD2. Germline V CDR1 and CDR2: GTSNPN, SVGIG (reference sequence). V was clipped by 0 bases and J by 4 bases; unmatched bases: 7. The CDR3 contains 15 residues. The CDR3 bases are TGTGCCTGGAGTGTACCGGGACTAGCACCGTACGAGCAGTACTTC. This encodes CAWSVPGLAPYEQYF. Full variable domain (outside the CDR3, taken from reference TRBV30 and TRBJ2-7): SQTIHQWPATLVQPVGSPLSLECTVEGTSNPNLYWYRQAAGRGLQLLFYSVGIGQISSEVPQNLSASRPQDRQFILSSKKLLLSDSGFYLCAWSVPGLAPYEQYFGPGTRLTVT.